This T cell receptor (beta chain) is from a study of cytomegalovirus exposure and HLA in healthy donors. V dropped 3 bases and J dropped 1 base, with 4 bases sitting between them. This CDR3 comprises 12 residues. Germline lookup yields CDR1 ENHRY and CDR2 SYGVKD. Clones were read by immunoSEQ multiplex PCR, and TCRdb kept only the in-frame ones, dropping some. There are 150,000 to 160,000 clones in the sample; 85% to 90% occur only once, and roughly 1.9% lies in the top ten. The TCR was taken from a human donor in good health. The chain is built from TRBV10-3 and TRBJ2-7; D unresolved. Sequenced input: PBMCs. CDR3: CAISEASYEQYF. CDR3 DNA: TGTGCCATCAGTGAAGCTTCCTACGAGCAGTACTTC.